This TCR beta chain came from a study of blood T cell repertoires in COVID-19. Participant ages covered roughly 18 to 89 years across around 22 US areas. Assignment of participants to cohorts was predicated upon participant-reported clinical history. TCRdb's copy holds only in-frame clones and misses some; the assay was immunoSEQ multiplex PCR. The table includes around 470,000 clones, 90% detected once. The CDR3 contains 12 residues. The germline V gene has CDR1 LNHDA and CDR2 SQIVND (reference sequence). V lost 4 bases and J lost 7; bases outside the gene matches: 1. What was sequenced was PBMCs or T cells enriched from blood (not recorded which). This clonotype was obtained from a man between 18 and 35 years old who had recovered from COVID-19. This chain uses TRBV19 with TRBJ2-1, with 7 bases lining up with TRBD2. The CDR3 sequence is CASSRGGNEQFF. The CDR3, as DNA: TGTGCCAGTAGTAGGGGGGGTAATGAGCAGTTCTTC.